Here is one T cell receptor beta chain with its context. The antigen is unknown. These data belong to a study of vaccination and CD4 T cells after COVID-19. Whole-study context: Overlapping spike peptides served as the stimulus for the cells. These peptides came from SARS-CoV-2 and from the common cold coronaviruses HCoV-NL63, HCoV-OC43 and HCoV-229E. Study-level findings and limits: This study had few convalescent patients and no early post-infection samples.

Specified treatment: approximately nine-day PBMC culture with coronavirus spike peptide pools or control peptides (ViraFEST assay). Culture of two million PBMCs per well took place with about 9.8 IU/ml IL-2 and roughly 9.8 ug/ml peptide pools. CDR3 length: 14 amino acids. The V and J ends lost 7 bases and 8 bases respectively, with 18 bases between them. Germline CDR1 MNHNS, CDR2 SASEGT. Cultured CD4+ T cell DNA was sequenced using the Oncomine TCR Beta short-read assay. TCRdb itself ran the PCR reads through MiXCR, one entry per CDR3 protein. Of tens of thousands of distinct CDR3 sequences listed, approximately 50% are singletons.

This clonotype originated in a human donor who had recovered from COVID-19. The chain links TRBV6-1 to TRBJ2-1, with D perhaps being TRBD1 or TRBD2 (5 bases each). Sequencing was performed on CD4+ T cells from blood, cultured in vitro. This CDR3 reads CASMLGPTVYEQFF. The CDR3 DNA follows: TGTGCCAGCATGTTGGGACCTACGGTCTATGAGCAGTTCTTC.